The entry below describes one TCR beta chain. What it recognizes is unknown. The data originate from a study of T cell responses to AZD1222 COVID-19 vaccine. Study observations and caveats: Elevations in Spike-specific TCR breadth and depth followed administration of two AZD1222 doses. Variant regions that are unmutated are reportedly the target of nearly half of spike-specific TCRs. Spike was spanned by vaccine-associated CD4 TCRs, which were dominant at 160-218 and 743-854.

Clones were sequenced by immunoSEQ multiplex PCR, and TCRdb holds only the in-frame ones, with some missing. The repertoire includes tens of thousands of clones, around nine tenths of them detected once, and 6.3% sits in the top ten. V lost 1 base to trimming and J lost 2 bases, with 7 bases between them. This CDR3 has 15 amino acids. Per the germline V gene, CDR1 is SGHRS and CDR2 is YFSETQ. The chain recombines TRBV5-1 with TRBJ2-6; D gene unclear. This sequence originates from an adult who received the MenACWY meningococcal vaccine as a control. The source was peripheral blood, collected 28 days after the second dose of the MenACWY control vaccine. Here the CDR3 reads CASSLRSTGANVLTF. In DNA form, the CDR3 reads TGCGCCAGCAGCTTGCGCTCGACTGGGGCCAACGTCCTGACTTTC.